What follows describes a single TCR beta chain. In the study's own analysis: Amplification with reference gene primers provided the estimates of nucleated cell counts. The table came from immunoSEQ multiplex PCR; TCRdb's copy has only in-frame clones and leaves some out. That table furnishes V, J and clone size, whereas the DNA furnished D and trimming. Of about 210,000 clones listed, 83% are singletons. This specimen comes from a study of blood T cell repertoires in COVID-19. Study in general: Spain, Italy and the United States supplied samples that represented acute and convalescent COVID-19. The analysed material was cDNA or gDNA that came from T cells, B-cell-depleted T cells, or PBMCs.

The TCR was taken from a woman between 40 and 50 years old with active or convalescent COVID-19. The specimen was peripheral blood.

The CDR3 region is CASSLTGDSYNEQFF. The CDR3 coding sequence is TGTGCCAGCAGCTTAACCGGGGACAGCTACAATGAGCAGTTCTTC. The rearrangement joins TRBV7-3 to TRBJ2-1; 7 bases match TRBD1. The ends lost 0 bases at V and 3 bases at J; junction bases unmatched: 2. The CDR3 is 15 amino acids. CDR1 SGHTA and CDR2 FQGTGA come from the germline V gene.